Shown below are 4 T cell receptor beta chains from a single sample sequenced in a study of patients and donors after allogeneic stem cell transplantation. TCRdb processed the RT-PCR reads anew with MiXCR; each CDR3 protein has one entry. This table has about 150,000 distinct CDR3 sequences, about two fifths appearing once. Sequences were obtained from blood, either unsorted or a sorted T cell fraction (not recorded which). The receptor set was obtained from a human donor who was either an allogeneic HSCT recipient or a stem cell or donor lymphocyte infusion donor (not recorded which). It is not recorded whose cells these are; they may come from a transplant donor.

The rearrangement links TRBV5-4 to TRBJ2-1; the match to TRBD1 covers 10 bases. The CDR3 is 15 residues long. From germline, CDR1 is SGHNT and CDR2 YYREEE (reference sequence). Unmatched junction bases numbered 4, after V lost 5 bases and J lost 2 bases. CDR3 loop: CASRPDRGAYNEQFF. In nucleotides, the CDR3 is TGTGCCAGCAGACCGGACAGGGGGGCCTACAATGAGCAGTTCTTC.

The chain carries TRBV4-2 and TRBJ1-5, with D possibly matching TRBD1 (6 bases). Germline V gene data show CDR1 as LGHNA and CDR2 as YNFKEQ. Trimming took off 3 bases at V and 3 bases at J, with 12 bases between the two ends. This CDR3 region has 15 residues. The CDR3 nucleotides are TGTGCCAGCAGCCACGAACAGGGTATCAATCAGCCCCAGCATTTT. Protein product: CASSHEQGINQPQHF.

V gene TRBV6-5 combines with J gene TRBJ1-2; D not certain. V lost 8 bases, J lost 5 bases, and 15 bases lay in between. The CDR3 loop spans 13 amino acids. Germline V gene sequence: CDR1 MNHEY, CDR2 SVGAGI. DNA of the CDR3: TGTGCCAGCGGGCCGGTCTCTGGGTATGGCTACACCTTC. The encoded protein is CASGPVSGYGYTF.

Points on this clonotype: Compared with germline, one end of the junction differs, possibly owing to a read error. This chain connects TRBV7-2 to TRBJ1-1, with D unclear. CDR1 SGHTA and CDR2 FQGNSA come from the germline V gene. The CDR3 loop spans 14 amino acids. DNA of the CDR3: TGTGGCAGCAGCTTAGAAGGAATGGGCACTGAAGCTTTCTTT. Residues: CGSSLEGMGTEAFF.